This T cell receptor (beta chain) was captured in a study of cytomegalovirus exposure and HLA in healthy donors listed by TCRdb under 2017. Study-level background: In an earlier analysis of fewer than 750 of the donors, 250 to 350 Gb of sequence data and 95 million to 130 million unique TCR beta sequences from 180 million or so T cells were reported. Among roughly 400 genotyped donors of the cohort, an average of about 240,000 unique TCR beta nucleotide sequences were sequenced per donor, about a sixth of them non-productive. Typing coverage differed by locus: A, B, C, DRB1 and DQB1 were typed in about 620-640 donors, DQA1 in 500 to 550, DPA1 in 600 to 610, and DPB1 in just under 490. Every discovery cohort repertoire had been produced on one sequencing platform. Both class I and class II loci were covered by HLA typing, at four-digit resolution. A later analysis re-analyzed previously published TCR beta repertoires from 600 to 850 donors and added high-resolution HLA genotyping to study TCR occurrence patterns. To decide whether each TCR beta V gene segment behaved as functional or pseudogenic, an earlier analysis of some 600 of the donors relied on high-throughput TCR beta sequencing. Four to six DR-DQ haplotypes were handled as single units for association and clustering, since linkage in the cohort was strong. Among the roughly 400 genotyped donors, approximately 82% belonged to the genetic ancestry cluster associated with self-reported Caucasian donors. A separate validation cohort of 100 to 150 different subjects was used in addition to the roughly 700-subject first cohort. The study was designed to test whether signatures of past pathogen exposure could be identified by cataloging public T cell receptors. The study profiled the T cell repertoires of hundreds of subjects by immunosequencing and related them to cytomegalovirus serostatus. In the later analysis, no new phenotypic data were used to find candidate immune exposures; instead, reliance was placed on TCR beta sequences and their occurrence across donors. Donor age, sex, ethnicity and CMV serostatus were collected together with the repertoire data. Genome-wide SNP genotypes for about 65% of the roughly 670 donors were used in a later genetic analysis, which treated that subset as a discovery cohort. Roughly 300 gigabases of sequencing data and approximately 85 million unique TCR sequences were included in an early release covering around 600 HLA-typed donors. The study combined high-throughput TCR immunosequencing, statistical association of individual TCRs with disease status, and machine learning to predict cytomegalovirus infection status.

Here is what the overall study found, with its caveats: In a later genetic analysis, fewer N-insertions in productive TCRs were reported among donors in an Asian-associated ancestry cluster than the roughly 640-donor mean. The sequencing pipeline was judged likely to have produced a cluster of highly shared sequence variants as a technical artifact. Because counts were too low, roughly 17 rarely observed V segments, including chromosome 9 orphons, were left out of the earlier analysis of a few hundred of the donors. In the study, approximately 160 TCR beta chains were listed as associated with cytomegalovirus. Cytomegalovirus status was reported to be diagnosed by the classifier with high specificity and sensitivity in both the original and validation cohorts. In vitro tests confirmed that a few of the cytomegalovirus-associated TCR beta chains recognize cytomegalovirus antigens. Most TCR sequences were observed very rarely across donors, whereas some public TCRs were present in many individuals. A later genetic analysis associated a missense DCLRE1C variant with V-gene and J-gene trimming of TCR beta chains, and an independent cohort replicated the association. Compared with equally common non-associated chains, HLA-associated TCR beta chains in a later analysis were more clonally expanded and had lower generation probabilities. Some IMGT-functional V segments, including TRBV6-2 and TRBV6-3, could not be distinguished by the 87-base-pair reads and were therefore excluded. The cohort was sequenced for TCR beta chains only, and without alpha or paired-chain data the features that could be detected were limited. Sequencing depth was assumed to be roughly uniform across donors in the presence/absence analyses, though that assumption may not hold. In an earlier analysis of a few hundred of the donors, most TCR beta V segments were observed in productive rearrangements about 87% or about 30% of the time, broadly matching IMGT annotations. A later analysis associated about 18,000 TCR beta sequences with specific HLA alleles at a false discovery rate of 0.05. Linkage disequilibrium might explain the correlated functional status among segregating V segments, but an unknown experimental factor could not be ruled out. Because HLA typing was missing for some donors at each locus, association tests included only the typed subset. In a later analysis, most CMV-associated TCR beta chains were found to appear HLA-restricted, with HLA associations seemingly driven largely by CMV exposure. For the cohort, immune exposure information was limited to CMV serostatus. A further reported finding was that TCR beta sequences accurately predicted the HLA-A and HLA-B alleles for most subjects in the first cohort. According to a later analysis, parvovirus B19, influenza, CMV and Epstein-Barr virus appeared linked to several top co-occurrence clusters. According to a later analysis, TCR association rates differed among HLA loci, with DRB1 alleles showing the most associated TCRs and HLA-C alleles showing the fewest. Assigning TCR associations to individual alleles was difficult when HLA alleles, especially DR and DQ, strongly co-occurred. According to the authors, the approach could potentially be generalized to other disease states and immunological phenotypes.

The cohort was made up of around 720 healthy bone marrow donors. At the time of sampling, every cohort member was nominally healthy, though immune exposures that went unrecorded were likely present. The donor tested CMV seronegative and was one of the 352 seronegative cohort members. Each donor provided a peripheral blood sample, and peripheral blood mononuclear cells were used for TCR beta sequencing. The Qiagen DNeasy Blood Extraction Kit was used to extract genomic DNA from the blood cell samples. On this clone itself: The antigen this receptor binds is unknown. Within one base of it there is no much larger clone, and no base qualities were kept.

The germline V gene yields SGHTA for CDR1 and FQGTGA for CDR2. A distance of 11 bases separates the germline ends of V and J, which lose 5 bases and 0 bases respectively. Spanning cysteine to phenylalanine, the CDR3 consists of 15 amino acids. Only the CDR3 DNA is retained, 45 bases long and in frame from the first base. Libraries were constructed by the immunoSEQ multiplex PCR assay. A mixture of 60 forward primers for TCR Vbeta segments and 13 reverse primers for TCR Jbeta segments was used in the multiplex PCR. Amplification of the CDR3 region of rearranged TCR beta genes was performed with a multiplex PCR assay on genomic DNA. On the Illumina HiSeq System, the amplified TCR beta libraries were sequenced as 87-base-pair reads. The paper's data handling went like this. A later analysis counted some 80 million unique TCR beta chains across the 500 to 850 repertoires, and approximately 11 million of these chains were shared by at least two donors. Raw reads were error-corrected and collapsed into unique sequences by a nearest-neighbor algorithm in which closely related sequences were merged to remove PCR and sequencing errors. CDR3 sequences were aligned to IMGT reference sequences to assign V, D and J gene segments. For a sequence to be retained, a match of at least six nucleotides to both a V gene segment and a J gene segment was required. Rearrangements were called productive when the CDR3 lacked stop codons and stayed in frame with V and J; all others were non-productive. Following IMGT convention, CDR3 was defined as the stretch from the second conserved V-encoded cysteine up to the conserved J-encoded phenylalanine. The earlier analysis of a few hundred of the donors excluded any sequence lacking an unambiguous match to a single V gene segment. In an earlier analysis of approximately 550 of the donors, V segments were called functional above 56.7% productive rearrangements and were called segregating when the between-donor standard deviation exceeded 5%. A statistical classification framework was built for diagnosing cytomegalovirus status from the catalog of TCR beta chain sequences. A later analysis assigned V and J genes by comparing TCR nucleotide sequences with IMGT/GENE-DB human TR gene sequences. Using the TCRdist pipeline, a later analysis assigned CDR3 sequences along with most-parsimonious VDJ recombination scenarios. A later analysis defined each TCR beta chain by its CDR3 amino acid sequence plus V-gene family, and excluded reads lacking a unique V-gene family. A later analysis removed 450 to 600 highly shared, low-generation-probability nucleotide sequences to deal with suspected cross-contamination and a sequencing artifact. For each public chain, a later analysis derived a clonal expansion index from normalized ranks of inferred template counts within each repertoire. A later analysis computed generation probabilities with a VDJ recombination model fitted to out-of-frame rearrangements, and checked the results against IGoR. In a later analysis, TCR-TCR, TCR-HLA and TCR-CMV co-occurrence was scored with hypergeometric tests, and a repertoire-size bias correction was applied to TCR pairs. To estimate false discovery rates, a later analysis permuted the HLA or CMV assignments 20 times. In a later analysis, co-occurring TCRs were grouped with DBSCAN, and TCRdist sequence similarity was added when clustering was performed within HLA-allele-positive subsets. Co-occurrence clustering excluded repertoires with fewer than 30,000 or more than 120,000 public chains, plus five with anomalous nucleotide sharing. TCRdb mirrors the immuneACCESS table, restricted to in-frame sequences. Some clones are absent from its copies; in checked studies, under half trace to an unresolved V gene, and the reason for the others is unknown. That table supplies the V and J calls and clone size; D and trimming were determined from the DNA. The sample data list 100,000 to 150,000 clones, and less than 85% of these were observed just once. The ten largest account for approximately 1.2% of the sample.

The receptor was isolated from a female donor in good health and CMV-seronegative. The sequenced sample was PBMCs. The chain employs TRBV7-3 and TRBJ2-1; no D gene call is confident. The CDR3 protein sequence reads: CASSPRRSSYNEQFF. The bases are TGTGCCAGCAGCCCGCGGCGGAGCTCCTACAATGAGCAGTTCTTC.